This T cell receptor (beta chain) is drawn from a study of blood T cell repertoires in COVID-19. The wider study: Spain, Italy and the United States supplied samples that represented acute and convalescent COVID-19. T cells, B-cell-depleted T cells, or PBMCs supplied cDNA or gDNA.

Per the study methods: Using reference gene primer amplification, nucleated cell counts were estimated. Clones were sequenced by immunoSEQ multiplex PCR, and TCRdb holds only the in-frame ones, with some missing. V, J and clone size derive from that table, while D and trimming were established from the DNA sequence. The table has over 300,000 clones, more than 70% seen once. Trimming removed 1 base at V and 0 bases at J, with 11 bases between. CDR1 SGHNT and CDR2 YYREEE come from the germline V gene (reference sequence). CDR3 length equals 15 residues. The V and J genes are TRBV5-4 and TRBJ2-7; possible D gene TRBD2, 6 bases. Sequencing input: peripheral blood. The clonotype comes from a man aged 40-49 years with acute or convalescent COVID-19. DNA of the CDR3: TGTGCCAGCAGCTTGCCGGACGGGAGCTCCTACGAGCAGTACTTC. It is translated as CASSLPDGSSYEQYF. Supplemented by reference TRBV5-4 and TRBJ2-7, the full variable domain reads ETGVTQSPTHLIKTRGQQVTLRCSSQSGHNTVSWYQQALGQGPQFIFQYYREEENGRGNFPPRFSGLQFPNYSSELNVNALELDDSALYLCASSLPDGSSYEQYFGPGTRLTVT.